This TCR beta chain was retrieved from a study of shared clonotypes between healthy human individuals. Study as a whole: Per donor, three plates held CD4 naive cells, three held CD4 memory, two held CD8 naive and one held CD8 memory.

CDR1 SGHTA and CDR2 FQGNSA come from the germline V gene. Trimming left V 5 bases short and J 2 bases short, with 12 bases between. CDR3 size: 15 residues. Cells designated naive CD8 were CD45RO-negative and were positively selected for CCR7, with terminally differentiated effector memory CD45RA+ cells excluded. Recent acute infections and vaccinations were absent in the healthy HIV-negative adult donors. The method was immunoSEQ multiplex PCR; TCRdb's version includes in-frame clones alone and lacks a portion of them. There are hundreds of thousands of clones in the sample; roughly 96% occur only once, and over 0.1% lies in the top ten.

The chain links TRBV7-2 to TRBJ1-4; D is undetermined. This TCR was sampled from a woman in her 30s in good health. Sequencing was done on a sample of naive CD8+ T cells sorted from blood. Here the CDR3 DNA reads TGTGCCAGCAGCGGTCGAGGCCGGACTAATGAAAAACTGTTTTTT. Encoded protein: CASSGRGRTNEKLFF. The full variable domain, its missing parts supplied by reference TRBV7-2 and TRBJ1-4, is GAGVSQSPSNKVTEKGKDVELRCDPISGHTALYWYRQSLGQGLEFLIYFQGNSAPDKSGLPSDRFSAERTGGSVSTLTIQRTQQEDSAVYLCASSGRGRTNEKLFFGSGTQLSVL.